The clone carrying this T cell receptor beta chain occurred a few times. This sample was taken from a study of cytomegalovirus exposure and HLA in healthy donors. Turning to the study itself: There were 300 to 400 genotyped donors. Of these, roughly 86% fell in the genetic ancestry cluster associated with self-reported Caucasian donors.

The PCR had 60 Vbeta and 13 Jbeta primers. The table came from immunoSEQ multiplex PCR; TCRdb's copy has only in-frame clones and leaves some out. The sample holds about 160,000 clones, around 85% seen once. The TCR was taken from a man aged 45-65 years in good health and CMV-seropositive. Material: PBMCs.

The CDR3 nucleotides are TGTGCCAGCAGCTTAATGGGGAGCTCTGGAAACACCATATATTTT. Its protein product is CASSLMGSSGNTIYF. The V and J genes are TRBV7-2 and TRBJ1-3; no firm D call. Trimming pared 2 bases from V and 0 bases from J, leaving 8 bases between. Germline loops: CDR1 SGHTA, CDR2 FQGNSA. The CDR3 is 15 residues long. Drawing the rest from reference TRBV7-2 and TRBJ1-3, the complete variable domain is GAGVSQSPSNKVTEKGKDVELRCDPISGHTALYWYRQSLGQGLEFLIYFQGNSAPDKSGLPSDRFSAERTGGSVSTLTIQRTQQEDSAVYLCASSLMGSSGNTIYFGEGSWLTVV.